Listed here is a single T cell receptor beta chain. The sample belongs to a study of neoadjuvant anti-PD-1 for oral cavity cancer. Time point meaning: after neoadjuvant nivolumab, at surgical resection. Method: immunoSEQ multiplex PCR; TCRdb's copy keeps in-frame clones and lacks some. The sample lists 14,000 to 15,000 clones; roughly two fifths were seen once. V was clipped by 2 bases and J by 0 bases, with 8 bases between them. The CDR3 consists of 14 residues. Germline CDR1 reads SGHNT; CDR2 reads YENEEA. The receptor was derived from a person aged 35-80 years with oral cavity squamous cell carcinoma. Source: tumor tissue, taken after nivolumab (anti-PD-1) treatment. The chain employs TRBV11-3 and TRBJ2-7; D is perhaps TRBD1 (6 bases). CDR3 DNA sequence: TGTGCCAGCAGCTTAAGGGGGAACTCCTACGAGCAGTACTTC. Translating gives CASSLRGNSYEQYF. Supplemented by reference TRBV11-3 and TRBJ2-7, the full variable domain reads EAGVVQSPRYKIIEKKQPVAFWCNPISGHNTLYWYLQNLGQGPELLIRYENEEAVDDSQLPKDRFSAERLKGVDSTLKIQPAELGDSAVYLCASSLRGNSYEQYFGPGTRLTVT.